The 25 T cell receptor beta chains in this list originate from one sample, sequenced in a study of T cells in localized non-small cell lung cancer. The method was immunoSEQ multiplex PCR; TCRdb's version includes in-frame clones alone and lacks a portion of them. The sample has fewer than 50,000 clones, roughly four fifths seen once. The sample consisted of PBMCs, taken before any cancer treatment. The receptors stem from a man between 40 and 75 years old with stage II lung adenocarcinoma.

This clone was picked up one time. The chain combines TRBV6-6 with TRBJ2-7; TRBD2 agrees at 8 bases. CDR1 MNHNY and CDR2 SVGAGI come from the germline V gene (reference sequence). J was trimmed by 4 bases and V by 9 bases; bases with no gene match: 11. The CDR3 loop spans 14 amino acids. Here the CDR3 DNA reads TGTGCCAGTGCCGCGGTAGCGGGACGGTACGAGCAGTACTTC. Protein sequence: CASAAVAGRYEQYF.

This chain joins TRBV21-1 and TRBJ2-7; the table's D call of TRBD2 was not tested on the DNA. TRBV21-1 is reported as a pseudogene. This CDR3 has 14 amino acids. The CDR3 protein is CASSTLLASYEQYF. The DNA of the CDR3 is TGTGCCAGCAGCACCTTACTAGCGAGCTACGAGCAGTACTTC.

This clone was picked up one time. The rearrangement joins TRBV11-2 to TRBJ1-1; D is undetermined. Germline V CDR1 and CDR2: SGHAT, FQNNGV. V was shortened by 3 bases and J by 1 base, with 9 bases between the two germline ends. The CDR3 runs to 14 residues. CDR3 protein: CASSLRAGNTEAFF. The CDR3 DNA reads TGTGCCAGCAGCTTGAGGGCAGGGAACACTGAAGCTTTCTTT.

The rearrangement joins TRBV11-2 to TRBJ2-5; no definite D call. CDR3 length equals 13 residues. V shed 0 bases and J shed 5 bases, with 7 bases lying between them. The germline V gene has CDR1 SGHAT and CDR2 FQNNGV. The CDR3 is CASSLEDGETQYF. The CDR3 DNA is TGTGCCAGCAGCTTAGAGGATGGGGAGACCCAGTACTTC.

CDR3: CASSLLIFAGTDTQYF. DNA of the CDR3: TGTGCCAGCAGTTTATTGATCTTCGCCGGCACAGATACGCAGTATTTT. The chain employs TRBV27 and TRBJ2-3; D unclear. The V gene lost 1 base and the J gene lost 1 base, with 12 bases spanning the gap. The CDR3 loop spans 16 amino acids. CDR1 is MNHEY and CDR2 is SMNVEV in the germline V gene (reference sequence).

The chain recombines TRBV27 with TRBJ1-2; D gene uncertain. Germline CDR1 is MNHEY and CDR2 is SMNVEV (reference sequence). The CDR3 covers 16 residues. V dropped 3 bases and J dropped 3 bases, with 17 bases sitting between them. As DNA, the CDR3 is TGTGCCAGCAGTTTTCAGCCCCCTAATGTCGACTATGGCTACACCTTC. Translation: CASSFQPPNVDYGYTF.

This chain joins TRBV19 and TRBJ2-7; TRBD2 might be the D (6 bases). V was trimmed by 6 bases and J by 3 bases, leaving 12 bases between them. Germline loops: CDR1 LNHDA, CDR2 SQIVND (reference sequence). The CDR3 contains 13 residues. The CDR3 region has the DNA TGTGCCAGTAGGGACTTAGCGGACTACGAGCAGTACTTC. Protein: CASRDLADYEQYF.

This clone occurred a few times. The J gene is TRBJ2-7, the V gene TRBV5-6, with 13 bases matching TRBD2. Trimming removed 4 bases from V and 4 bases from J; junction bases left unmatched: 5. Germline CDR1 and CDR2: SGHDT and YYEEEE. CDR3 length: 15 residues. Written as DNA, the CDR3 is TGTGCCAGCAGCCCGGGACTAGCGGGACCTTACGAGCAGTACTTC. This sequence encodes CASSPGLAGPYEQYF.

The chain combines TRBV6-5 with TRBJ1-2; TRBD1 is a possible D gene (6 bases). V was shortened by 6 bases and J by 6 bases, with 14 bases between the two germline ends. The CDR3 sequence is 13 residues long. CDR1 and CDR2 from the germline V gene are MNHEY and SVGAGI. The CDR3 DNA sequence: TGTGCCAGCAGGCCTGGACAGCATGATGGCTACACCTTC. Its protein product is CASRPGQHDGYTF.

The rearrangement uses TRBV28 and TRBJ2-7; no firm D call. Germline-derived CDR1 and CDR2 are MDHEN and SYDVKM. V lost 5 bases to trimming and J lost 0 bases, with 11 bases between them. The CDR3 sequence is 14 residues long. This chain's CDR3 is CASSAWLSSYEQYF. CDR3 sequence (DNA): TGTGCCAGCAGTGCCTGGCTCAGCTCCTACGAGCAGTACTTC.

The rearrangement joins TRBV11-2 to TRBJ1-6; D perhaps matches TRBD1 (5 bases). Germline V CDR1 and CDR2: SGHAT, FQNNGV. The CDR3 is 15 amino acids. Trimming took 8 bases from V and 5 from J, leaving 16 bases between them. Here the CDR3 reads CASGGMGKHNSPLHF. The CDR3 nucleotides are TGTGCCAGCGGGGGGATGGGCAAGCATAATTCACCCCTCCACTTT.

DNA for the CDR3: TGTGCCAGCAGCTTGCCAGCCGGGACAGGGAACTACGAGCAGTACTTC. Translated, it gives CASSLPAGTGNYEQYF. V and J are TRBV7-8 and TRBJ2-7; 9 bases match TRBD1. V was clipped by 3 bases and J by 3 bases; unmatched bases: 9. The CDR3 spans 16 residues. Looked up from germline, CDR1 is SGHVS and CDR2 is FQNEAQ.

This clone was seen only once. The chain couples TRBV2 to TRBJ2-7; TRBD2 aligns across 11 bases. Looked up from germline, CDR1 is SNHLY and CDR2 is FYNNEI. The V segment lost 6 bases and the J segment 5 bases; nucleotides outside the gene matches: 3. The CDR3 has 13 amino acids. The CDR3 reads CASRETSGDEQYF. CDR3 DNA: TGTGCCAGCAGGGAGACTAGCGGGGACGAGCAGTACTTC.

V usage is TRBV7-9 and J usage is TRBJ2-7, with 7 bases matching TRBD2. The V gene end was trimmed by 2 bases and the J gene end by 6 bases; junction bases not matched to a gene: 7. Looked up from germline, CDR1 is SEHNR and CDR2 is FQNEAQ (reference sequence). The CDR3 is 14 residues long. CDR3 bases: TGTGCCAGCAGCTTATCCGGCGGGAGTCCCGAGCAGTACTTC. Translation gives CASSLSGGSPEQYF.

The J gene is TRBJ2-7, the V gene TRBV9; D call uncertain. Germline CDR1 SGDLS, CDR2 YYNGEE. The germline V and J ends were trimmed by 5 bases and 2 bases, with 14 bases remaining between them. The CDR3 is 14 residues long. The CDR3 spells CASSRAQAPYEQYF. The CDR3 nucleotides read TGTGCCAGCAGTAGGGCCCAGGCACCCTACGAGCAGTACTTC.

This clone turned up a few times. The rearrangement joins TRBV4-1 to TRBJ2-2, with no clear D. V dropped 0 bases and J dropped 6 bases, with 11 bases sitting between them. The CDR3 is 15 residues long. The germline gives CDR1 MGHRA, CDR2 YSYEKL. The CDR3 DNA reads as TGCGCCAGCAGCCAAGATGCCAGCCGACCCGGGGAGCTGTTTTTT. Residues: CASSQDASRPGELFF.

A remark on this clone: One junction end does not reproduce the germline sequence, and a read error may be involved. J is TRBJ1-1 and V is TRBV4-2; no firm D call. CDR1 and CDR2 (germline): LGHNA, YNFKEQ. The CDR3 is 14 amino acids. CDR3 coding DNA: TGTGCCAGCAGCCCTCCGCACAGAGAGAGGAACTTCTCTTTT. Translated, it gives CASSPPHRERNFSF.

The chain carries TRBV5-4 and TRBJ1-4; weak D call: TRBD1 (6 bases). The CDR3 covers 13 residues. The germline V and J ends were trimmed by 4 bases and 8 bases, with 12 bases remaining between them. The germline CDR1 and CDR2 sequences are SGHNT and YYREEE (reference sequence). CDR3 DNA: TGTGCCAGCAGCACCAGGGGTGGCGAAAAACTGTTTTTT. Its translation is CASSTRGGEKLFF.

The J gene is TRBJ1-1, the V gene TRBV9; 9 bases align to TRBD1. V lost 4 bases, J lost 3 bases, and 10 bases stayed unmatched. This CDR3 is built from 16 residues. Germline assignment: CDR1 SGDLS and CDR2 YYNGEE. This CDR3 is CASSRDRGKMDTEAFF. The DNA of the CDR3 is TGTGCCAGCAGCAGAGACAGGGGGAAGATGGACACTGAAGCTTTCTTT.

The V and J genes are TRBV14 and TRBJ1-1, with TRBD1 as a possible D gene (6 bases). Germline assignment: CDR1 SGHDN and CDR2 FVKESK. Trimming cost V 4 bases and J 10 bases, with 16 bases left between them. The CDR3 spans 13 residues. The CDR3 protein is CASSRAGVERAFF. The CDR3 nucleotides are TGTGCCAGCAGCCGAGCAGGGGTGGAAAGAGCTTTCTTT.

This clone has only a few counts. The chain joins TRBV7-8 to TRBJ2-5, with 7 bases aligning to TRBD2. Germline V gene sequence: CDR1 SGHVS, CDR2 FQNEAQ. V was clipped by 2 bases and J by 2 bases; unmatched bases: 5. The CDR3 loop spans 15 amino acids. The CDR3 coding sequence is TGTGCCAGCAGCTTACCAGCCGGGGGGCAAGAGACCCAGTACTTC. Translating it yields CASSLPAGGQETQYF.

The chain employs TRBV14 and TRBJ2-7; D is perhaps TRBD1 or TRBD2 (5 bases each). This CDR3 contains 14 residues. Germline V gives CDR1 SGHDN, CDR2 FVKESK. With 3 bases removed from V and 2 bases from J, the gap between germline ends came to 11 bases. The CDR3 coding sequence is TGTGCCAGCAGCCACCCGGGACGGACCTACGAGCAGTACTTC. It codes for CASSHPGRTYEQYF.

This chain links TRBV11-2 with TRBJ1-1; D unclear. The V and J ends lost 0 bases and 6 bases respectively, with 8 bases between them. The CDR3 consists of 13 residues. CDR1 is SGHAT, CDR2 FQNNGV, per germline. The CDR3 sequence is CASSLEPGSEAFF. DNA for the CDR3: TGTGCCAGCAGCTTAGAGCCGGGATCTGAAGCTTTCTTT.

The chain carries TRBV6-5 and TRBJ2-2; TRBD1 aligns across 7 bases. V shed 6 bases and J 6 bases; nucleotides not matched to a gene: 4. CDR3 size: 13 residues. The germline gives CDR1 MNHEY, CDR2 SVGAGI. The CDR3 DNA is TGTGCCAGCAGGTTGGGACAGTCCGGGGAGCTGTTTTTT. Amino acid sequence: CASRLGQSGELFF.

V and J are TRBV4-1 and TRBJ1-1, with no clear D. Per germline, CDR1 MGHRA and CDR2 YSYEKL. V lost 4 bases, J lost 0 bases, and 6 bases lay in between. The CDR3 contains 13 residues. The CDR3: CASSPILNTEAFF. As DNA, the CDR3 is TGCGCCAGCAGCCCTATACTGAACACTGAAGCTTTCTTT.